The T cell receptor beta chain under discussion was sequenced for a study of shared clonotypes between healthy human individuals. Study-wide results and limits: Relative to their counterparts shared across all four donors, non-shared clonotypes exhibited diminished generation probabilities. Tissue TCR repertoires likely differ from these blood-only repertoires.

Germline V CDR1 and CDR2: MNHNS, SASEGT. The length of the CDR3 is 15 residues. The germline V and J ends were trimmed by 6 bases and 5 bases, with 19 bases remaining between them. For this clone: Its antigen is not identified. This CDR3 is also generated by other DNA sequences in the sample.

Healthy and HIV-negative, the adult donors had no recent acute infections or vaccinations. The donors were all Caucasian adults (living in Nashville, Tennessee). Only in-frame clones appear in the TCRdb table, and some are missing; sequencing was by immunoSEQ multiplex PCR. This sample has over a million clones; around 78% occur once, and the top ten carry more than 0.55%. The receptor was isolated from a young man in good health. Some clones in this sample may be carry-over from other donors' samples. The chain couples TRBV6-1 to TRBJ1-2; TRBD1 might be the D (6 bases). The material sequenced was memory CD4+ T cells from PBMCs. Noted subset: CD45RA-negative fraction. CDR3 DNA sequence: TGTGCCAGCAGGGGGACACCCCCGGCGAGGTATGGCTACACCTTC. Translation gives CASRGTPPARYGYTF.